This TCR beta chain was found in a study of Graves' ophthalmopathy and Graves' hyperthyroidism. V shed 2 bases and J 6 bases; nucleotides not matched to a gene: 8. Germline values: CDR1 SGHAT, CDR2 FQNNGV. The CDR3 sequence is 15 residues long. As for this clonotype: Just one base apart from a much larger clone, this may be a read error.

For repertoire sequencing, the TCR beta CDR3 regions were amplified from RNA transcripts. Second-round multiplex PCR came after a first-round RT-PCR that employed HTBI primers. TCRdb fed the multiplex PCR reads into MiXCR, producing one record per CDR3 protein. The sample has approximately 700,000 distinct CDR3 sequences, about 44% seen once. The TCR was taken from an adult man with Graves' ophthalmopathy. The sequencing input was peripheral blood. The chain carries TRBV11-2 and TRBJ1-2, with 8 bases identical to TRBD1. CDR3 bases: TGTGCCAGCAGCTTAAATGGCAGGGGGCTGAATGGCTACACCTTC. Its protein product is CASSLNGRGLNGYTF.